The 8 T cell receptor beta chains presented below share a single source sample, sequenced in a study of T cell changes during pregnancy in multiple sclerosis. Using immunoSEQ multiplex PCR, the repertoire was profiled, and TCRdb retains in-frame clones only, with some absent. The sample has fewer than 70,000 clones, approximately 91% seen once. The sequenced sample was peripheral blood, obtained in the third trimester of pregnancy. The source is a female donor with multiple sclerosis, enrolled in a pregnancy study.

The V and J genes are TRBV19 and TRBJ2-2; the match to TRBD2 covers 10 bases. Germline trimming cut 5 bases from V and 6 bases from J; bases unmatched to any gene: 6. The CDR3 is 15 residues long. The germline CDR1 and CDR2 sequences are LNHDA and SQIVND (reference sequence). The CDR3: CASSQLAGGAGELFF. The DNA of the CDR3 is TGTGCCAGTAGTCAATTAGCGGGGGGCGCCGGGGAGCTGTTTTTT.

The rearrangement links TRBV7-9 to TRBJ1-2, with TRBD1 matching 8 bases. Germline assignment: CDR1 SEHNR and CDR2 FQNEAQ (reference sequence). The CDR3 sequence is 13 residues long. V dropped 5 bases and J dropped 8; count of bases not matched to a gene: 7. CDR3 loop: CASSPQGAGGYTF. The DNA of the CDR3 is TGTGCCAGCAGCCCGCAGGGGGCTGGGGGCTACACCTTC.

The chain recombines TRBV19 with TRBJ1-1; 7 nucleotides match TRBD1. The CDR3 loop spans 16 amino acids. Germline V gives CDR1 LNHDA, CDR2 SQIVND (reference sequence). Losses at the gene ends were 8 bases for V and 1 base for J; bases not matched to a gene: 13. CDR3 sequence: CASAGVRGRENTEAFF. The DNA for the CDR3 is TGTGCCAGTGCCGGGGTGAGGGGGCGCGAGAACACTGAAGCTTTCTTT.

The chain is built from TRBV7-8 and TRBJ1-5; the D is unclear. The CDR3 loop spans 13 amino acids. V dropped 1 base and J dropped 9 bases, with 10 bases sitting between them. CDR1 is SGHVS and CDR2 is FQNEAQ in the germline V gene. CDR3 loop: CASSLEPGAPQHF. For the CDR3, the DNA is TGTGCCAGCAGCTTAGAGCCGGGAGCGCCCCAGCATTTT.

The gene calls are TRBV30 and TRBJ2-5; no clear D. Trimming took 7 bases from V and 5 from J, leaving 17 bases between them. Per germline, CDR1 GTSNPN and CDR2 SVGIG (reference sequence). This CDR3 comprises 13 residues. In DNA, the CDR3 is TGTGCCTTTACGGAGCCGGTCGGGGAGACCCAGTACTTC. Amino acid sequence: CAFTEPVGETQYF.

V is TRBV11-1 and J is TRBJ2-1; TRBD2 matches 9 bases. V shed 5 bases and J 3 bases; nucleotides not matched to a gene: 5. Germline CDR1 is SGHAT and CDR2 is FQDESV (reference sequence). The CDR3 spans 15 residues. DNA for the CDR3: TGTGCCAGCAGCCGCGGGGGGGTTTTCTACAATGAGCAGTTCTTC. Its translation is CASSRGGVFYNEQFF.

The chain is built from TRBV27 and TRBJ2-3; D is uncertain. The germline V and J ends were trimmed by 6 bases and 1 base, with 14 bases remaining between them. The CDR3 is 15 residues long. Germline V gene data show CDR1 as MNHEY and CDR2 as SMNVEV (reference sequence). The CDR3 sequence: CASSPELLGTDTQYF. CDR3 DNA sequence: TGTGCCAGCAGCCCTGAGCTTCTTGGCACAGATACGCAGTATTTT.

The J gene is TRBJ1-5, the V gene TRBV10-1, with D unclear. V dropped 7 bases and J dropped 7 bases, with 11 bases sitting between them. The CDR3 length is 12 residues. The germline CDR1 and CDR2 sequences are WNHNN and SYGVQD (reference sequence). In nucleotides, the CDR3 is TGCGCCAGCACTCCACTCGAACAGCCCCAGCATTTT. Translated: CASTPLEQPQHF.